This TCR beta chain stems from a study of T-cell reconstitution after alpha-beta-depleted transplantation in children. The CDR3 totals 17 residues. Germline CDR1 reads SGHVS; CDR2 reads FQNEAQ. V lost 5 bases to trimming and J lost 0 bases, with 14 bases between them. Unique molecular identifiers were used to barcode this TCRbeta library. Using its own MiXCR run on the PCR reads, TCRdb lists one record per CDR3 protein. Among around 380,000 distinct CDR3 sequences, about a tenth were seen once, and the ten largest hold approximately 5%. This chain joins TRBV7-8 and TRBJ2-6; D is undetermined. This sequence originates from a human donor who donated a stem cell graft to a child with acute myeloid leukemia. The sample here was PBMCs from the stem cell graft donor, taken from the stem cell graft. Written as DNA, the CDR3 is TGTGCCAGCAGCCCATCTGGGTTAAGCTCTGGGGCCAACGTCCTGACTTTC. Translated: CASSPSGLSSGANVLTF. Full variable domain (outside the CDR3, taken from reference TRBV7-8 and TRBJ2-6): GAGVSQSPRYKVAKRGQDVALRCDPISGHVSLFWYQQALGQGPEFLTYFQNEAQLDKSGLPSDRFFAERPEGSVSTLKIQRTQQEDSAVYLCASSPSGLSSGANVLTFGAGSRLTVL.